The 11 T cell receptor beta chains below all came from one sample that was sequenced in a study of low-dose radiotherapy and immunotherapy resistance in tumors. Time point specified: before trial treatment. Alpha- and beta-chain coverage of first-strand cDNA came from TRAV- and TRBV-specific primers. TCRs were amplified for approximately 21 PCR cycles with a constant-region primer and V-primer adapter. TCRdb recomputed calls from the reads with MiXCR, one row per CDR3 protein. The data show almost 40,000 distinct CDR3 sequences, roughly a third seen once. The specimen was PBMCs, collected before treatment. The receptor source for this set is a male donor with gallbladder cancer.

This clonotype was detected many times. This chain uses TRBV7-2 with TRBJ1-6; no definite D call. V was trimmed by 1 base and J by 6 bases, leaving 4 bases between them. This CDR3 has 13 residues. From germline, CDR1 is SGHTA and CDR2 FQGNSA. CDR3 residues: CASSLELNSPLHF. The DNA of the CDR3 is TGTGCCAGCAGCTTAGAACTTAATTCACCCCTCCACTTT.

There are a few counts of this clonotype. The rearrangement links TRBV19 to TRBJ1-5, with D hard to call. V lost 4 bases, J lost 2 bases, and 6 bases lay in between. From germline, CDR1 is LNHDA and CDR2 SQIVND (reference sequence). This CDR3 has 13 residues. CDR3 sequence: CASSKARNQPQHF. For the CDR3, the DNA is TGTGCCAGTAGTAAAGCTCGCAATCAGCCCCAGCATTTT.

This clonotype is categorized as medium-sized. The V and J genes are TRBV5-1 and TRBJ2-1; maybe TRBD2 (7 bases). The CDR3 is made up of 15 amino acids. V was shortened by 4 bases and J by 6 bases, with 17 bases between the two germline ends. CDR1 is SGHRS, CDR2 YFSETQ, per germline. This CDR3 is CASSQGGAKGNEQFF. As DNA, the CDR3 is TGCGCCAGCAGCCAAGGGGGGGCGAAGGGCAATGAGCAGTTCTTC.

The table lists this clonotype with many counts. V is TRBV20-1 and J is TRBJ1-1; D uncertain. Germline assignment: CDR1 DFQATT and CDR2 SNEGSKA (reference sequence). The germline V and J ends were trimmed by 1 base and 4 bases, with 19 bases remaining between them. This CDR3 has 16 amino acids. The CDR3 loop is CSARGSRELLTTEAFF. The CDR3 DNA reads TGCAGTGCTAGAGGTTCTAGGGAATTGTTGACCACTGAAGCTTTCTTT.

This clonotype was detected ten times or more. The chain uses TRBV4-1 and TRBJ2-2; 7 nucleotides match TRBD2. The CDR3 runs 15 residues. V shed 3 bases and J 8 bases; nucleotides not matched to a gene: 9. Germline CDR1 MGHRA, CDR2 YSYEKL. The CDR3 DNA follows: TGCGCCAGCAGCCAGTTGGGACTACCCACGGGGGAGCTGTTTTTT. The encoded protein is CASSQLGLPTGELFF.

This clonotype was seen at least ten times. The V and J genes are TRBV20-1 and TRBJ2-4, with a tentative D call TRBD1 (5 bases). The germline V gene encodes CDR1 DFQATT and CDR2 SNEGSKA (reference sequence). The V end lost 2 bases, the J end lost 5 bases, and 10 bases lay between the germline ends. This CDR3 spans 13 amino acids. This CDR3 reads CSARRGRQNIQYF. The CDR3 region has the DNA TGCAGTGCTAGAAGGGGCAGACAAAACATTCAGTACTTC.

The sample holds a few counts of this clonotype. The chain links TRBV25-1 to TRBJ1-2, with D possibly TRBD1 on 6 matching bases. The CDR3 sequence is 14 residues long. Germline V gene sequence: CDR1 MGHDK, CDR2 SYGVNS. V was pared by 3 bases and J by 8 bases, with 16 bases between. CDR3 bases: TGTGCCAGCAGTGAGGGGAACAGGGTGGACGGCTACACCTTC. Amino acid sequence: CASSEGNRVDGYTF.

This clonotype showed up many times. The gene calls are TRBV5-6 and TRBJ2-3; D might be TRBD1 (6 bases). Germline values: CDR1 SGHDT, CDR2 YYEEEE. The CDR3 totals 13 residues. Trimming removed 5 bases at V and 3 bases at J, with 10 bases between. CDR3 nucleotides: TGTGCCAGCAGATTACAGGGAACAGATACGCAGTATTTT. It specifies CASRLQGTDTQYF.

This clonotype was picked up many times. The chain has TRBV6-2 or TRBV6-3 and TRBJ2-7; a weak D match, TRBD1 (6 bases). The CDR3 sequence is 18 residues long. V lost 6 bases to trimming and J lost 0 bases, with 24 bases between them. Germline loops: CDR1 MNHEY, CDR2 SVGEGT. CDR3 protein: CASSTPPYRAASSYEQYF. In nucleotides, the CDR3 is TGTGCCAGCAGCACCCCCCCTTACAGGGCCGCGTCCTCCTACGAGCAGTACTTC.

This clonotype was recorded many times. This CDR3 reads CASSQDTVSGYEQYF. CDR3 in DNA: TGCGCCAGCAGCCAAGATACGGTCAGCGGGTACGAGCAGTACTTC. The J gene is TRBJ2-7, the V gene TRBV4-1; D may be TRBD2 (6 bases). Looked up from germline, CDR1 is MGHRA and CDR2 is YSYEKL. The CDR3 totals 15 residues. The V and J ends lost 0 bases and 4 bases respectively, with 13 bases between them.

This clonotype was detected ten times or more. V usage is TRBV20-1 and J usage is TRBJ2-7, with 11 bases matching TRBD1. CDR1 DFQATT and CDR2 SNEGSKA come from the germline V gene (reference sequence). The trim removed 7 bases at V and 3 bases at J, leaving 5 bases unmatched. The CDR3 runs 13 residues. The CDR3 region is CSGRTGGNYEQYF. DNA of the CDR3: TGCAGTGGTCGGACAGGGGGCAACTACGAGCAGTACTTC.